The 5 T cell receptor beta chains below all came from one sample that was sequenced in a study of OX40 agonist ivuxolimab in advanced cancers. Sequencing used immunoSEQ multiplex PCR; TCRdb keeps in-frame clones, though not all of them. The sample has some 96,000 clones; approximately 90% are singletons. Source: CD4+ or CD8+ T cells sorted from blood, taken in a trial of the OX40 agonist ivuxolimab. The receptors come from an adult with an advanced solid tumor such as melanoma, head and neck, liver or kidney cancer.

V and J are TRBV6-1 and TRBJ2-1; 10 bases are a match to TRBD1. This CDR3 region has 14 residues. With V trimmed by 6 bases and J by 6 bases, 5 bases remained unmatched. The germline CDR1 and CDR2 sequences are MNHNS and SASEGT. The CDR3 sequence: CASSRDRGGNEQFF. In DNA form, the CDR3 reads TGTGCCAGCAGCCGGGACAGGGGTGGCAATGAGCAGTTCTTC.

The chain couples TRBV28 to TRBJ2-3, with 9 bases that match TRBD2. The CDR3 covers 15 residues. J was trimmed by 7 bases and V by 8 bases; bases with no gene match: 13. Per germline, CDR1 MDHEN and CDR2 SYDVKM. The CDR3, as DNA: TGTGCCAGCTCGAAGGCTAGCGGGATTGTCTATACGCAGTATTTT. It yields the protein CASSKASGIVYTQYF.

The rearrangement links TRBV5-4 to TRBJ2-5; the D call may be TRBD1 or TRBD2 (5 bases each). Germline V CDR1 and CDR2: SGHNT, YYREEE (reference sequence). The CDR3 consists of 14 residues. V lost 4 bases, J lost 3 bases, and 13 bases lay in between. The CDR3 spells CASSPGAREETQYF. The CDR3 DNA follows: TGTGCCAGCAGCCCCGGGGCTCGTGAAGAGACCCAGTACTTC.

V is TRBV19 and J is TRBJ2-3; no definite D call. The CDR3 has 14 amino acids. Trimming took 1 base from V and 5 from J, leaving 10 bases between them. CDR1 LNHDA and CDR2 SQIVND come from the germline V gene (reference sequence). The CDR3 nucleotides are TGTGCCAGTAGTATAGCGGAGCTAAGAGATACGCAGTATTTT. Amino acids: CASSIAELRDTQYF.

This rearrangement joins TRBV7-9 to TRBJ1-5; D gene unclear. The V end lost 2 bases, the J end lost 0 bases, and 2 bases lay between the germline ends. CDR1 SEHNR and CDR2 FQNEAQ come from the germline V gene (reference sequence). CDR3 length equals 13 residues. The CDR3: CASSLSSNQPQHF. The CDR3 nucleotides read TGTGCCAGCAGCTTATCTAGCAATCAGCCCCAGCATTTT.